This paragraph reports one T cell receptor (beta chain). The antigen is not known. TCRdb keeps only in-frame clones here, not all; method: immunoSEQ multiplex PCR. The sample holds some 130,000 clones, 92% seen once. These data come from a study of T cell responses to AZD1222 COVID-19 vaccine. Study-level results: Baseline seropositivity characterized only six AZD1222 recipients. Repertoire sampling occurred only after the peak T cell response. Donor demographics were predominantly white British with a female majority; clonal diversity may be underestimated.

This CDR3 is 14 amino acids long. The V gene's germline CDR1 is DFQATT and CDR2 SNEGSKA (reference sequence). The ends lost 3 bases at V and 6 bases at J; junction bases unmatched: 8. The chain carries TRBV20-1 and TRBJ2-7; the match to TRBD2 covers 10 bases. Source: peripheral blood, taken on day 0 of AZD1222 vaccination. This sequence originates from an adult in good health. CDR3 DNA: TGCAGTGCTAGTCCGAGCGGGAGGGGGGGCGAGCAGTACTTC. Its protein is CSASPSGRGGEQYF.